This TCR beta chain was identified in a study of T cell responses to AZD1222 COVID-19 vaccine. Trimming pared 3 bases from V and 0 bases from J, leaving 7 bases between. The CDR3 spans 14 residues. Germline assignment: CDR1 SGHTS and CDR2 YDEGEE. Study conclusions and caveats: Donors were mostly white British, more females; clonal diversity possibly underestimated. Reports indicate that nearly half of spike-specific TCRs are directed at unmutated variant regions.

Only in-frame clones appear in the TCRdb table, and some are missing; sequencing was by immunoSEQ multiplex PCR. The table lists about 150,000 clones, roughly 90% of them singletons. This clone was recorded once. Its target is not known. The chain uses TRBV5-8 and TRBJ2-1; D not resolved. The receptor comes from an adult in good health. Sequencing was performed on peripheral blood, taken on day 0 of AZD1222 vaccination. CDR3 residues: CASSSLSSYNEQFF. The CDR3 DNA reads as TGTGCCAGCAGCTCACTCAGCTCCTACAATGAGCAGTTCTTC.